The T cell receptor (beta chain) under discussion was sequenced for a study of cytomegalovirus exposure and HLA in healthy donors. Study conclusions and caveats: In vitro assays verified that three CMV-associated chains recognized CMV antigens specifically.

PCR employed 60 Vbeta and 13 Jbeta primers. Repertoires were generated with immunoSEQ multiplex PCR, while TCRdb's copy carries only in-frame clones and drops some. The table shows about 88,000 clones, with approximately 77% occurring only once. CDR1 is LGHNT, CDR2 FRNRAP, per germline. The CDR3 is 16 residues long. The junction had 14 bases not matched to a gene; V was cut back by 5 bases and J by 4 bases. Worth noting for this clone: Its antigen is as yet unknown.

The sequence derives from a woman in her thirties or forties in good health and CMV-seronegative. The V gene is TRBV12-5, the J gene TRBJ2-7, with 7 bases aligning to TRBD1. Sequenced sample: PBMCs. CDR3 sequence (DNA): TGTGCTAGTGGTACAACCCTTACAGGGGTGGATTACGAGCAGTACTTC. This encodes CASGTTLTGVDYEQYF.